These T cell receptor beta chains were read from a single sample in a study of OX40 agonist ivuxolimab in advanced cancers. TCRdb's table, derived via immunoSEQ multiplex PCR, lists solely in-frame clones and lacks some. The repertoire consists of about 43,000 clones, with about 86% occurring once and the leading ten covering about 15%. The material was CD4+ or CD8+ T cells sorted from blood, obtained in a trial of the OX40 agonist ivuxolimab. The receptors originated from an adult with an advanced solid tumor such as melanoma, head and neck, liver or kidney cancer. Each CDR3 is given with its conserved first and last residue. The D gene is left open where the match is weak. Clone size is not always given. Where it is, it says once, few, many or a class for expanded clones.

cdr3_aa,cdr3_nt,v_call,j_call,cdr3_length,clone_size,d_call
CAILWGTGAFF,TGTGCCATCCTCTGGGGGACGGGGGCTTTCTTT,TRBV28,TRBJ1-1,11,-,-
CASSSPAGLYNEQFF,TGTGCCAGCAGTTCCCCAGCGGGACTCTACAATGAGCAGTTCTTC,TRBV27,TRBJ2-1,15,-,TRBD2
CASSYFTGGSYEQYF,TGTGCCAGCAGTTACTTTACAGGGGGCTCCTACGAGCAGTACTTC,TRBV6-5,TRBJ2-7,15,-,TRBD1
CASSRGGETRGYTF,TGTGCCAGCAGCCGAGGGGGTGAGACTAGAGGCTACACCTTC,TRBV5-6,TRBJ1-2,14,-,-
CASSARGDEAFF,TGTGCCAGCAGCGCGAGAGGAGATGAAGCTTTCTTT,TRBV9,TRBJ1-1,12,-,-
CASSLGYQIYSGNTIYF,TGTGCCAGCAGCTTAGGGTACCAGATCTACTCTGGAAACACCATATATTTT,TRBV7-2,TRBJ1-3,17,-,-
CASSPGTGWVGQPQHF,TGTGCCAGTAGTCCAGGGACAGGTTGGGTTGGGCAGCCCCAGCATTTT,TRBV19,TRBJ1-5,16,-,TRBD1
CASIGGLGYNEQFF,TGTGCCAGCATCGGGGGGTTGGGATACAATGAGCAGTTCTTC,TRBV7-8,TRBJ2-1,14,-,TRBD2
CASSPAGLNTEAFF,TGTGCCAGCAGTCCCGCAGGTCTGAACACTGAAGCTTTCTTT,TRBV28,TRBJ1-1,14,-,-
CASSRALLEQFF,TGTGCCAGCAGTCGGGCTTTACTTGAGCAGTTCTTC,TRBV2,TRBJ2-1,12,once,-
CSVEPGTTGELFF,TGCAGCGTTGAACCAGGGACCACCGGGGAGCTGTTTTTT,TRBV29-1,TRBJ2-2,13,-,-
CASSTSSGSHNEQFF,TGCGCCAGCAGTACGAGTAGCGGGAGTCACAATGAGCAGTTCTTC,TRBV5-1,TRBJ2-1,15,medium-sized,TRBD2
CASWTANTEAFF,TGTGCCAGCTGGACAGCAAACACTGAAGCTTTCTTT,TRBV2,TRBJ1-1,12,-,-
CASHEGVSNQPQHF,TGTGCCAGTCACGAGGGTGTTAGCAATCAGCCCCAGCATTTT,TRBV19,TRBJ1-5,14,-,-
CASSPMGPELNTKAFF,TGTGCCAGCAGCCCTATGGGACCGGAGTTGAACACTAAAGCTTTCTTT,TRBV7-7,TRBJ1-1,16,-,-
CASSPLLRGTEAFF,TGTGCCAGCAGCCCTCTACTGCGTGGCACTGAAGCTTTCTTT,TRBV27,TRBJ1-1,14,-,-
CASSLSTYNEQFF,TGTGCCAGCAGTTTATCGACCTACAATGAGCAGTTCTTC,TRBV27,TRBJ2-1,13,-,-
CASRPGPNTEAFF,TGTGCCAGCAGACCGGGACCGAACACTGAAGCTTTCTTT,TRBV27,TRBJ1-1,13,-,-
CASSQNSNQPQHF,TGTGCCAGCAGCCAAAATAGCAATCAGCCCCAGCATTTT,TRBV7-9,TRBJ1-5,13,-,-
CASSQDSSAQGNEQFF,TGCGCCAGCAGCCAAGATTCATCAGCCCAGGGGAATGAGCAGTTCTTC,TRBV4-3,TRBJ2-1,16,-,-
CASSPTVGASTDTQYF,TGTGCCAGCAGCCCTACAGTGGGGGCTAGCACAGATACGCAGTATTTT,TRBV7-6,TRBJ2-3,16,-,-
CASSLAQGRTEAFF,TGCGCCAGCAGCTTGGCCCAGGGGAGGACTGAAGCTTTCTTT,TRBV5-1,TRBJ1-1,14,-,-
CASSMGQGYGELFF,TGTGCCAGCAGTATGGGACAGGGGTACGGGGAGCTGTTTTTT,TRBV27,TRBJ2-2,14,-,TRBD1
CASSAWASRSLNEQFF,TGTGCCAGCAGCGCTTGGGCTAGCCGTTCCCTCAATGAGCAGTTCTTC,TRBV28,TRBJ2-1,16,-,-
CVRSSGTSGGAGTDTQYF,TGTGTCAGAAGCTCAGGGACTAGCGGGGGGGCAGGCACAGATACGCAGTATTTT,TRBV7-5,TRBJ2-3,18,-,-
CASSGDSYTEAFF,TGTGCCAGCAGCGGGGACAGCTACACTGAAGCTTTCTTT,TRBV11-3,TRBJ1-1,13,-,TRBD1
CASERHINQPQHF,TGTGCCAGCGAGCGACACATAAATCAGCCCCAGCATTTT,TRBV6-5,TRBJ1-5,13,-,-
CASNGLGITDTQYF,TGTGCCAGCAATGGGTTAGGGATCACAGATACGCAGTATTTT,TRBV27,TRBJ2-3,14,-,-
CASSYWDGYTF,TGTGCCAGCAGTTATTGGGATGGCTACACCTTC,TRBV28,TRBJ1-2,11,-,-
CASSMTSGRSLEQYF,TGTGCCAGCAGCATGACTAGCGGGAGGAGTCTCGAGCAGTACTTC,TRBV5-6,TRBJ2-7,15,-,TRBD2
CASSPVWASEAGSYNEQFF,TGTGCCAGCTCACCGGTTTGGGCTAGCGAGGCAGGATCCTACAATGAGCAGTTCTTC,TRBV18,TRBJ2-1,19,-,-
CASSQWTGAYNEQFF,TGTGCCAGCAGTCAGTGGACAGGGGCCTACAATGAGCAGTTCTTC,TRBV6-1,TRBJ2-1,15,-,TRBD1
CASSYTSGRNEQFF,TGTGCCAGCAGTTACACGTCGGGTAGGAATGAGCAGTTCTTC,TRBV6-5,TRBJ2-1,14,-,-
CASSGGVYGYTF,TGTGCCAGCAGTGGAGGGGTTTATGGCTACACCTTC,TRBV6-5,TRBJ1-2,12,once,-
CASRLQGFSNNEQFF,TGTGCCAGCAGGTTACAGGGCTTCTCCAACAATGAGCAGTTCTTC,TRBV28,TRBJ2-1,15,-,-
CASRRDNYEQYF,TGTGCCAGCAGGCGGGACAACTACGAGCAGTACTTC,TRBV7-9,TRBJ2-7,12,-,-
CASGQGAHYGYTF,TGTGCCAGCGGACAGGGGGCTCACTATGGCTACACCTTC,TRBV6-5,TRBJ1-2,13,-,TRBD1
CASSQETGLDSYEQYF,TGCGCCAGCAGCCAGGAAACAGGGTTAGACTCCTACGAGCAGTACTTC,TRBV4-3,TRBJ2-7,16,once,-
CASSQFSSGGSYNEQFF,TGCGCCAGCAGCCAATTTAGCAGCGGGGGCTCCTACAATGAGCAGTTCTTC,TRBV4-1,TRBJ2-1,17,-,TRBD2
CASSVAGQGETFDYGYTF,TGTGCCAGCAGCGTAGCCGGACAGGGGGAAACCTTTGACTATGGCTACACCTTC,TRBV9,TRBJ1-2,18,-,TRBD1
CASRTRRNTEAFF,TGTGCCAGCAGAACACGGAGGAACACTGAAGCTTTCTTT,TRBV25-1,TRBJ1-1,13,-,-
CASSIVLNTEAFF,TGTGCCAGTAGTATAGTGCTGAACACTGAAGCTTTCTTT,TRBV19,TRBJ1-1,13,few,-
CASSAGYGENIQYF,TGCGCCAGCAGCGCAGGGTACGGGGAAAACATTCAGTACTTC,TRBV5-1,TRBJ2-4,14,-,-
CASSPGTGEWNEQFF,TGTGCCAGCAGTCCCGGGACAGGGGAATGGAATGAGCAGTTCTTC,TRBV2,TRBJ2-1,15,-,TRBD1
CASSQGLNTDTQYF,TGCGCCAGCAGCCAGGGACTGAACACAGATACGCAGTATTTT,TRBV5-1,TRBJ2-3,14,-,-
CASSFGGNTEAFF,TGTGCCAGCAGTTTCGGGGGGAACACTGAAGCTTTCTTT,TRBV28,TRBJ1-1,13,-,-
CASSLPEGARGYTF,TGTGCCAGCAGTCTACCCGAGGGGGCGAGGGGCTACACCTTC,TRBV28,TRBJ1-2,14,-,TRBD1
CASSPGGETQYF,TGTGCCAGCAGTCCCGGCGGAGAGACCCAGTACTTC,TRBV6-5,TRBJ2-5,12,-,-
CASSVGFGGEQFF,TGTGCCAGCAGCGTAGGGTTCGGGGGTGAGCAGTTCTTC,TRBV9,TRBJ2-1,13,-,-
CASTPGQGAAGEQFF,TGTGCCAGCACCCCGGGGCAAGGGGCGGCGGGTGAGCAGTTCTTC,TRBV6-4,TRBJ2-1,15,once,-
CASSSETSGRETQYF,TGTGCCAGCAGTTCGGAGACTAGCGGGAGAGAGACCCAGTACTTC,TRBV27,TRBJ2-5,15,-,TRBD2
CSVENWTGRLFF,TGCAGCGTTGAAAATTGGACAGGGCGACTGTTTTTT,TRBV29-1,TRBJ1-4,12,-,TRBD1
CAWSVGYLGGNNEQFF,TGTGCCTGGAGTGTAGGATACCTTGGGGGCAACAATGAGCAGTTCTTC,TRBV30,TRBJ2-1,16,-,-